These 18 T cell receptor beta chains were all obtained from the same sample, sequenced in a study of cytomegalovirus exposure and HLA in healthy donors. Amplification used 60 Vbeta primers and 13 Jbeta primers. Produced via immunoSEQ multiplex PCR; TCRdb's table is partial and in-frame only. In the table there are 140,000 or so clones, 70% to 90% of which are singletons. Sample: PBMCs. These receptor sequences come from a middle-aged woman in good health and CMV-seropositive.

The chain has TRBV19 and TRBJ1-3; TRBD1 might be the D (5 bases). The CDR3 runs 14 residues. Trimming took off 5 bases at V and 1 base at J, with 9 bases between the two ends. The germline V gene encodes CDR1 LNHDA and CDR2 SQIVND (reference sequence). This chain's CDR3 is CASSLQGSGNTIYF. CDR3 sequence (DNA): TGTGCCAGTAGTCTCCAGGGATCTGGAAACACCATATATTTT.

The chain's CDR3 is CASSQAQESYGYTF. CDR3 DNA: TGTGCCAGCAGCCAAGCACAGGAGTCATATGGCTACACCTTC. The gene calls are TRBV4-2 and TRBJ1-2; tentative D call: TRBD1 (5 bases). The CDR3 runs to 14 residues. Germline-derived CDR1 and CDR2 are LGHNA and YNFKEQ. V shed 1 base and J shed 5 bases, with 11 bases lying between them.

The table lists this clone with a few counts. The V and J genes are TRBV5-4 and TRBJ1-2; the match to TRBD1 covers 7 bases. The germline V gene encodes CDR1 SGHNT and CDR2 YYREEE (reference sequence). V was pared by 0 bases and J by 4 bases, with 3 bases of the junction left unmatched. This CDR3 contains 14 residues. For the CDR3, the DNA is TGTGCCAGCAGCTTGGGGGACAGTGGCTATGGCTACACCTTC. It specifies CASSLGDSGYGYTF.

V usage is TRBV10-3 and J usage is TRBJ1-1, with TRBD1 matching over 7 bases. Germline CDR1 is ENHRY and CDR2 is SYGVKD. J gave up 4 bases and V 2 bases, and 7 bases lay outside the gene matches. The CDR3 is 15 amino acids. The CDR3 here is CAISETNRGGTEAFF. Written as DNA, the CDR3 is TGTGCCATCAGTGAGACCAACAGGGGCGGCACTGAAGCTTTCTTT.

This clone has just one count. The rearrangement joins TRBV4-2 to TRBJ2-2, with 12 bases that match TRBD2. V shed 1 base and J 5 bases; nucleotides not matched to a gene: 8. The CDR3 sequence is 18 residues long. Germline V CDR1 and CDR2: LGHNA, YNFKEQ. The CDR3 DNA follows: TGTGCCAGCAGCCAAGCCCTAGCGGGGGGGCCTTTAACCGGGGAGCTGTTTTTT. Amino acid sequence: CASSQALAGGPLTGELFF.

The V gene is TRBV5-1, the J gene TRBJ2-3; D is unclear. Trimming removed 0 bases from V and 0 bases from J, with 8 bases in between. CDR1 and CDR2 from the germline V gene are SGHRS and YFSETQ. This CDR3 comprises 15 residues. The CDR3 reads CASSLAPGSTDTQYF. Here the CDR3 DNA reads TGCGCCAGCAGCTTGGCCCCGGGTAGCACAGATACGCAGTATTTT.

This clone was seen more than once but under ten times. This chain connects TRBV4-1 to TRBJ2-7; TRBD1 agrees at 7 bases. V trimming: 1 base; J trimming: 0 bases; junction bases outside the gene matches: 0. Germline-derived CDR1 and CDR2 are MGHRA and YSYEKL. The CDR3 length is 14 residues. Here the CDR3 reads CASSQGDSSYEQYF. The CDR3 nucleotides are TGCGCCAGCAGCCAAGGGGACAGCTCCTACGAGCAGTACTTC.

The chain joins TRBV27 to TRBJ2-7; D possibly corresponds to TRBD1 (5 bases). Trimming shortened V by 2 bases and J by 3 bases, and 17 bases separated the two germline ends. The CDR3 covers 16 residues. The germline V gene has CDR1 MNHEY and CDR2 SMNVEV (reference sequence). Written as DNA, the CDR3 is TGTGCCAGCAGTTTAAGTAAGGGGCAGGTGTACTACGAGCAGTACTTC. It is translated as CASSLSKGQVYYEQYF.

This clone appeared a single time. V and J are TRBV4-3 and TRBJ1-2; 8 positions match TRBD1. Germline CDR1 and CDR2: LGHNA and YSLEER. V lost 1 base, J lost 8 bases, and 12 bases stayed unmatched. The CDR3 extends over 16 amino acids. CDR3 amino acids: CASSQVEGQGAGGYTF. The CDR3 DNA sequence: TGCGCCAGCAGCCAAGTAGAGGGCCAGGGGGCGGGGGGCTACACCTTC.

The genes are TRBV11-2 and TRBJ2-2; 9 nucleotides match TRBD1. The CDR3 sequence is 16 residues long. Germline V gene data show CDR1 as SGHAT and CDR2 as FQNNGV. V lost 5 bases and J lost 0; bases outside the gene matches: 4. The CDR3 DNA follows: TGTGCCAGCAGCCCACGACAGGGGGCGAACACCGGGGAGCTGTTTTTT. It codes for CASSPRQGANTGELFF.

V is TRBV27 and J is TRBJ1-1; D uncertain. CDR1 is MNHEY and CDR2 is SMNVEV in the germline V gene (reference sequence). This CDR3 comprises 11 residues. Trimming cost V 7 bases and J 1 base, with 4 bases left between them. Here the CDR3 reads CASIKNTEAFF. DNA of the CDR3: TGTGCCAGCATTAAGAACACTGAAGCTTTCTTT.

This chain connects TRBV7-2 to TRBJ2-4, with D possibly matching TRBD2 (7 bases). This CDR3 spans 14 amino acids. Trimming removed 5 bases at V and 9 bases at J, with 17 bases between. Looked up from germline, CDR1 is SGHTA and CDR2 is FQGNSA. DNA for the CDR3: TGTGCCAGCAGCCCAGTGGGGGGGCGAGGCATTCAGTACTTC. Protein: CASSPVGGRGIQYF.

This clone was seen just once. The J gene is TRBJ1-6, the V gene TRBV28; 9 bases align to TRBD1. The V gene's germline CDR1 is MDHEN and CDR2 SYDVKM. This CDR3 comprises 14 residues. The junction had 6 bases not matched to a gene; V was cut back by 8 bases and J by 7 bases. The CDR3 DNA follows: TGTGCCAGCTCCCGGGACAGGGTCAATTCACCCCTCCACTTT. This encodes CASSRDRVNSPLHF. The whole variable domain, filled in from reference TRBV28 and TRBJ1-6, reads DVKVTQSSRYLVKRTGEKVFLECVQDMDHENMFWYRQDPGLGLRLIYFSYDVKMKEKGDIPEGYSVSREKKERFSLILESASTNQTSMYLCASSRDRVNSPLHFGNGTRLTVT.

The rearrangement joins TRBV5-1 to TRBJ2-1; 13 nucleotides align to TRBD2. The germline V gene encodes CDR1 SGHRS and CDR2 YFSETQ. The CDR3 extends over 20 amino acids. V was clipped by 3 bases and J by 0 bases; unmatched bases: 12. In DNA, the CDR3 is TGCGCCAGCAGCTCAGAAGGACTAGCGGGAGTCTTCCCCTCCTACAATGAGCAGTTCTTC. Translating gives CASSSEGLAGVFPSYNEQFF.

The CDR3 bases are TGTGCCAGCAGCAAAAATCCAGGGGGCACTGAAGCTTTCTTT. This gives the protein CASSKNPGGTEAFF. The genes are TRBV21-1 and TRBJ1-1; whether TRBD1, the table's D call, matches the DNA was not checked. TRBV21-1 has pseudogene status. This CDR3 is 14 amino acids long.

The CDR3 region is CASSLARAGGGLGANVLTF. CDR3 sequence (DNA): TGTGCCAGCAGCTTAGCGCGGGCAGGGGGCGGACTTGGGGCCAACGTCCTGACTTTC. This sequence joins TRBV7-6 and TRBJ2-6; TRBD1 aligns across 8 bases. J was trimmed by 3 bases and V by 0 bases; bases with no gene match: 10. The CDR3 is 19 residues long. The V gene's germline CDR1 is SGHVS and CDR2 FNYEAQ.

The chain has TRBV7-2 and TRBJ2-5, with 9 positions matching TRBD2. The J call may be wrong; the DNA end is better matched by TRBJ2-7. CDR3 length equals 14 residues. Germline V lookup: CDR1 SGHTA, CDR2 FQGNSA. The chain's CDR3 is CASSLSGGRYEQYF. CDR3 coding DNA: TGTGCCAGCAGCCTTAGCGGGGGTAGATACGAGCAGTACTTC.

This clone came up once. The rearrangement links TRBV18 to TRBJ2-1; 9 bases are a match to TRBD2. Germline V gene lookup returns CDR1 KGHSH and CDR2 LQKENI. This CDR3 comprises 17 residues. J lost 3 bases, V lost 0 bases, and 6 bases had no gene match. The CDR3 coding sequence is TGTGCCAGCTCACCACCGCGGGGGGGCATTAACTACAATGAGCAGTTCTTC. Protein sequence: CASSPPRGGINYNEQFF.